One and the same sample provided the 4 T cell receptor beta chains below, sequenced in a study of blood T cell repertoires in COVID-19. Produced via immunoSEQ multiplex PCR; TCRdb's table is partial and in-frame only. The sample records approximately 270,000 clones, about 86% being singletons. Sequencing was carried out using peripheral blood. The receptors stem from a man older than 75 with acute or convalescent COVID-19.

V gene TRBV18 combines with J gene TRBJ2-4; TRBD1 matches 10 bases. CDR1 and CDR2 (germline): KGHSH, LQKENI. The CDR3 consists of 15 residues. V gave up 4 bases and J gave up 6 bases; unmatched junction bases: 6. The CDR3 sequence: CASSLRQGAGNIQYF. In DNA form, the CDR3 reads TGTGCCAGCTCACTAAGACAGGGGGCGGGAAACATTCAGTACTTC.

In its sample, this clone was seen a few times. The CDR3 protein is CATRRQDNRGNYGYTF. CDR3 nucleotides: TGTGCCACCCGGAGACAGGACAATAGGGGAAACTATGGCTACACCTTC. V usage is TRBV19 and J usage is TRBJ1-2; D is possibly TRBD1 (6 bases). Germline V gene data show CDR1 as LNHDA and CDR2 as SQIVND (reference sequence). CDR3 length: 16 residues. V dropped 10 bases and J dropped 2 bases, with 23 bases sitting between them.

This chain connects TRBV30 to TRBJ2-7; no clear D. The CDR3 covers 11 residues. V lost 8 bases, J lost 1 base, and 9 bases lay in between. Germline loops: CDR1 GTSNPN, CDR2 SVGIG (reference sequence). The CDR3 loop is CAVIGSYEQYF. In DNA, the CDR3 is TGTGCCGTGATCGGGTCCTACGAGCAGTACTTC. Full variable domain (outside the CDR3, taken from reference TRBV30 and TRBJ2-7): SQTIHQWPATLVQPVGSPLSLECTVEGTSNPNLYWYRQAAGRGLQLLFYSVGIGQISSEVPQNLSASRPQDRQFILSSKKLLLSDSGFYLCAVIGSYEQYFGPGTRLTVT.

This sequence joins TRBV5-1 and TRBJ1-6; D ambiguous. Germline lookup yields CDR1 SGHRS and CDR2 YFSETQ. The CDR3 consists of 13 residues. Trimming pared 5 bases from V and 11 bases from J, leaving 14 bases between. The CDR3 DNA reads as TGCGCCAGCAGACAGAATTCTCAGACACCCCTCCACTTT. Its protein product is CASRQNSQTPLHF.